This T cell receptor beta chain appears in the sequencing data of a study of OX40 agonist ivuxolimab in advanced cancers. Whole-study context: Participants averaged about 66 years of age (range roughly 23 to 90) and were roughly 80% male.

The junction had 7 bases not matched to a gene; V was cut back by 5 bases and J by 3 bases. The CDR3 consists of 14 residues. From germline, CDR1 is MDHEN and CDR2 SYDVKM. Patients with autoimmune history or systemic immunosuppression were excluded. Some clones are missing from TCRdb's copy, which holds only in-frame ones; the method was immunoSEQ multiplex PCR. The table has about 150,000 clones, 94% seen once. The genes are TRBV28 and TRBJ2-7; 7 nucleotides align to TRBD1. This sample comprised CD4+ or CD8+ T cells sorted from blood, obtained in a trial of the OX40 agonist ivuxolimab. The TCR sequence derives from an adult with an advanced solid tumor such as melanoma, head and neck, liver or kidney cancer. CDR3 DNA: TGTGCCAGCAGTCGCGGACAGGCCCGCTACGAGCAGTACTTC. The encoded protein is CASSRGQARYEQYF.